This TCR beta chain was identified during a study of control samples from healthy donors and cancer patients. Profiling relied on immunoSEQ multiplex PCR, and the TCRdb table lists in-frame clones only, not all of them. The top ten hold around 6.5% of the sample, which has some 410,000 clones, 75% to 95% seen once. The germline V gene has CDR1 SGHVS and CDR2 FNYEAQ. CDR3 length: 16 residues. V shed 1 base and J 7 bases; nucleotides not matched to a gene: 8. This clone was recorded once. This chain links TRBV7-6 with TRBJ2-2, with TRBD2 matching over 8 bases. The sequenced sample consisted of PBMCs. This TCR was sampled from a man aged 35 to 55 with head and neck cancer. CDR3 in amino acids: CASSLEAGGAVGELFF. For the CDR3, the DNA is TGTGCCAGCAGCTTAGAGGCCGGGGGGGCGGTCGGGGAGCTGTTTTTT.